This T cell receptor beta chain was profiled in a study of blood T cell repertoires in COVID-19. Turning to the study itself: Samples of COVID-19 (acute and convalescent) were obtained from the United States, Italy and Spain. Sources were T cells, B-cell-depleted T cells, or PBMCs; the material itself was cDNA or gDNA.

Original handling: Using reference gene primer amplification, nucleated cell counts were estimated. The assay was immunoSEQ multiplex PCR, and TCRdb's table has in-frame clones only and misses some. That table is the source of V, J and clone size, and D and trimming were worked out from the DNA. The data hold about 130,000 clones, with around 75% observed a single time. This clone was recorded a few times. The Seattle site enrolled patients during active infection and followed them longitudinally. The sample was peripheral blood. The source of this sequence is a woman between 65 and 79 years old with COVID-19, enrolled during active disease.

CDR3 in DNA: TGTGCTAGTGCCGCGGGACAGGGGGTTCCAGATACGCAGTATTTT. Translation gives CASAAGQGVPDTQYF. The chain joins TRBV12-5 to TRBJ2-3; 11 nucleotides match TRBD1. V shed 7 bases, J shed 4 bases, and the junction held 7 bases outside the gene matches. Germline V gene lookup returns CDR1 LGHNT and CDR2 FRNRAP. CDR3 size: 15 residues.